The subject of this entry is one TCR beta chain. Its matching antigen is unknown. At one of its ends the junction is not consistent with the germline gene, which may arise from a read error. Other DNA sequences of this sample code for an identical CDR3. The CDR3 has 15 residues. The germline gives CDR1 SEHNR, CDR2 FQNEAQ (reference sequence). The data are from a study of cytomegalovirus exposure and HLA in healthy donors. Study in general: From donors who were HLA-typed, an early data release held about 85 million unique TCRs.

Participants comprised healthy donors of bone marrow. Both 60 Vbeta primers and 13 Jbeta primers went into the PCR. The assay was immunoSEQ multiplex PCR, and TCRdb's table has in-frame clones only and misses some. The sample has around 160,000 clones; around 75% are singletons. Study results and caveats: Reported performance of the classifier showed diagnosis of cytomegalovirus status with high specificity and sensitivity.

This TCR came from a woman in her thirties or forties in good health and CMV-seropositive. The material sequenced was PBMCs. The chain uses TRBV7-9 and TRBJ1-4; a possible D gene is TRBD1 (6 bases). Here the CDR3 reads CASSPRTATNEKLFF. The CDR3 coding sequence is TGTGCCAGCAGCCCGCGGACAGCAACTAATGAAAAGCTGTTTTTT.